This T cell receptor beta chain is from a study of blood T cell repertoires in COVID-19. Profiling relied on immunoSEQ multiplex PCR, and the TCRdb table lists in-frame clones only, not all of them. The profile shows about 440,000 clones, 90% of them singletons. The sample comprised PBMCs or T cells enriched from blood (not recorded which). The TCR was taken from a man younger than 35 who had recovered from COVID-19.

This CDR3 is CASSTGSSGNTIYF. CDR3 DNA: TGTGCCAGCAGTACCGGGTCCTCCGGAAACACCATATATTTT. V and J are TRBV2 and TRBJ1-3, with D uncertain. Germline loops: CDR1 SNHLY, CDR2 FYNNEI. CDR3 length: 14 residues. Trimming pared 5 bases from V and 4 bases from J, leaving 12 bases between.